The 24 T cell receptor beta chains listed next were all sequenced from one sample in a study of cytomegalovirus exposure and HLA in healthy donors. This PCR relied on a set of 60 Vbeta primers and 13 Jbeta primers. Some clones are missing from TCRdb's copy, which holds only in-frame ones; the method was immunoSEQ multiplex PCR. The profile shows approximately 170,000 clones, roughly 80% of them singletons. Material: PBMCs. Receptors were obtained from a man aged 45-65 years in good health and CMV-seropositive.

V gene TRBV14 combines with J gene TRBJ2-5; D might be TRBD2 (6 bases). V was cut by 3 bases and J by 5 bases, with 10 bases left in between. CDR1 is SGHDN, CDR2 FVKESK, per germline. The CDR3 runs 13 residues. The CDR3 sequence: CASSQGGGETQYF. Written as DNA, the CDR3 is TGTGCCAGCAGCCAGGGAGGCGGGGAGACCCAGTACTTC.

This rearrangement joins TRBV5-5 to TRBJ1-1; D might be TRBD1 (6 bases). Germline CDR1 SGHKS, CDR2 YYEKEE (reference sequence). This CDR3 contains 14 residues. Trimming removed 2 bases from V and 6 bases from J, with 14 bases in between. Here the CDR3 reads CASSFVGARAEAFF. The CDR3, as DNA: TGTGCCAGCAGCTTTGTGGGGGCCCGAGCTGAAGCTTTCTTT.

The J gene is TRBJ2-1, the V gene TRBV1; the D call in the table, TRBD2, was not verified against the DNA. TRBV1 is described as a pseudogene. The CDR3 is 16 amino acids. The CDR3 here is CTSSLRTSGSPNEQFF. In DNA, the CDR3 is TGCACCAGCAGCCTTCGGACTAGCGGGAGCCCCAATGAGCAGTTCTTC.

This CDR3 reads CASSDYRGNQETQYF. The CDR3 region has the DNA TGTGCCAGCAGCGATTACAGGGGTAACCAAGAGACCCAGTACTTC. J is TRBJ2-5 and V is TRBV5-4; 7 bases fit TRBD1. Per the germline V gene, CDR1 is SGHNT and CDR2 is YYREEE (reference sequence). The CDR3 spans 15 residues. The J segment lost 0 bases and the V segment lost 4 bases, leaving 6 bases of the junction unmatched.

The chain combines TRBV30 with TRBJ2-5; TRBD2 might be the D (6 bases). Germline CDR1 is GTSNPN and CDR2 is SVGIG (reference sequence). Trimming stripped 2 bases from V and 1 base from J, with 14 bases between. CDR3 length: 15 residues. The CDR3 nucleotides read TGTGCCTGGAGTATACGGGAGAGGAGCCAAGAGACCCAGTACTTC. Protein sequence: CAWSIRERSQETQYF.

The rearrangement links TRBV19 to TRBJ2-1; the D gene is possibly TRBD1 (6 bases). The CDR3 extends over 13 amino acids. Germline V CDR1 and CDR2: LNHDA, SQIVND (reference sequence). Trimming pared 5 bases from V and 9 bases from J, leaving 14 bases between. The CDR3 nucleotides read TGTGCCAGTAGTCTGACAGGTCTGGGTGAGCAGTTCTTC. Its protein product is CASSLTGLGEQFF.

The chain employs TRBV5-1 and TRBJ2-2, with a weak D call TRBD2 (6 bases). Trimming stripped 10 bases from V and 1 base from J, with 14 bases between. The CDR3 has 14 amino acids. Germline-derived CDR1 and CDR2 are SGHRS and YFSETQ. The CDR3 sequence: CAARRDLNTGELFF. In DNA form, the CDR3 reads TGCGCCGCCCGGCGGGACCTGAACACCGGGGAGCTGTTTTTT.

The rearrangement links TRBV6-5 to TRBJ1-1, with D possibly matching TRBD1 (5 bases). The germline gives CDR1 MNHEY, CDR2 SVGAGI. V shed 4 bases and J shed 1 base, with 7 bases lying between them. There are 13 residues in the CDR3. DNA for the CDR3: TGTGCCAGCAGTTGGGGGGGGAACACTGAAGCTTTCTTT. Protein: CASSWGGNTEAFF.

This clone was observed a single time. The gene calls are TRBV5-6 and TRBJ2-1; 13 bases line up with TRBD2. The CDR3 covers 19 residues. Losses at the gene ends were 1 base for V and 0 bases for J; bases not matched to a gene: 7. CDR1 and CDR2 from the germline V gene are SGHDT and YYEEEE. CDR3 nucleotide sequence: TGTGCCAGCAGCTTGCCGGGACTAGCGGGGTCGGACTCCTACAATGAGCAGTTCTTC. Its translation is CASSLPGLAGSDSYNEQFF.

This chain joins TRBV6-4 and TRBJ1-1; 10 nucleotides line up with TRBD1. The V and J ends lost 4 bases and 11 bases, in that order; junction bases with no gene match: 4. Germline V gives CDR1 MRHNA, CDR2 SNTAGT. This CDR3 spans 12 amino acids. The CDR3 nucleotides are TGTGCCAGCAGTGGCGACAGGGGGCCGGCTTTCTTT. Translated, it gives CASSGDRGPAFF.

The gene calls are TRBV2 and TRBJ1-2, with no clear D. V was trimmed by 6 bases and J by 1 base, leaving 9 bases between them. Germline assignment: CDR1 SNHLY and CDR2 FYNNEI. The CDR3 has 13 residues. The CDR3 region is CASRLSLNYGYTF. In DNA form, the CDR3 reads TGTGCCAGCAGGCTAAGTCTTAACTATGGCTACACCTTC.

J is TRBJ2-1 and V is TRBV27; 8 bases line up with TRBD1. The V gene end was trimmed by 10 bases and the J gene end by 3 bases; junction bases not matched to a gene: 8. The CDR3 totals 14 residues. Germline assignment: CDR1 MNHEY and CDR2 SMNVEV (reference sequence). The CDR3 DNA reads as TGTGCCACCGTGGGCAGGGGGCTCTACAATGAGCAGTTCTTC. The encoded protein is CATVGRGLYNEQFF.

Only a few counts were recorded for this clone. This chain uses TRBV5-4 with TRBJ1-4, with D possibly being TRBD1 (5 bases). V lost 2 bases, J lost 5 bases, and 7 bases lay in between. CDR1 and CDR2 (germline): SGHNT, YYREEE (reference sequence). The CDR3 totals 13 residues. CDR3 coding DNA: TGTGCCAGCAGCTTCAAGGGGAATGAAAAACTGTTTTTT. It codes for CASSFKGNEKLFF.

V gene TRBV7-9 combines with J gene TRBJ2-2, with a weak D call TRBD2 (6 bases). There are 16 residues in the CDR3. The V and J ends lost 5 bases and 5 bases respectively, with 18 bases between them. The V gene's germline CDR1 is SEHNR and CDR2 FQNEAQ (reference sequence). In DNA, the CDR3 is TGTGCCAGCAGCACAGTGTTGGCGGGACGGACCGGGGAGCTGTTTTTT. Residues: CASSTVLAGRTGELFF.

This clone was detected only a few times. V gene TRBV7-9 combines with J gene TRBJ1-4; TRBD1 is a possible D gene (6 bases). Trimming removed 4 bases at V and 0 bases at J, with 21 bases between. The CDR3 loop spans 19 amino acids. Germline CDR1 is SEHNR and CDR2 is FQNEAQ (reference sequence). CDR3 protein: CASSSHRVAQSATNEKLFF. CDR3 in DNA: TGTGCCAGCAGCTCCCACAGGGTGGCACAGTCCGCAACTAATGAAAAACTGTTTTTT.

The rearrangement uses TRBV6-5 and TRBJ1-1; maybe TRBD1 (5 bases). Deletions cut 6 bases from V and 3 bases from J, with 17 bases between. This CDR3 is 15 amino acids long. The germline gives CDR1 MNHEY, CDR2 SVGAGI. The CDR3 loop is CASSPKQVGHTEAFF. The CDR3 DNA is TGTGCCAGCAGCCCAAAACAAGTGGGGCACACTGAAGCTTTCTTT.

The chain has TRBV2 and TRBJ2-1; maybe TRBD2 (6 bases). The germline CDR1 and CDR2 sequences are SNHLY and FYNNEI. The CDR3 runs to 16 residues. The V end was cut by 5 bases, the J end by 5 bases, with 19 bases between. The CDR3 is CASSYLTSRWDNEQFF. The CDR3 coding sequence is TGTGCCAGCAGTTACCTGACTAGTAGGTGGGACAATGAGCAGTTCTTC.

The chain employs TRBV5-1 and TRBJ2-7; weak D call: TRBD2 (5 bases). Per germline, CDR1 SGHRS and CDR2 YFSETQ. The CDR3 runs 13 residues. Deletions cut 0 bases from V and 7 bases from J, with 11 bases between. The CDR3 DNA reads TGCGCCAGCAGCTTGGGAGGGTGGGAAGAGCAGTACTTC. Amino acid sequence: CASSLGGWEEQYF.

As DNA, the CDR3 is TGTGCCAGCAGTGAATGGTTAGCGGGGGCCTTCGGGGAGCTGTTTTTT. Translated, it gives CASSEWLAGAFGELFF. This chain links TRBV2 with TRBJ2-2; the match to TRBD2 covers 9 bases. CDR3 length equals 16 residues. With V trimmed by 2 bases and J by 7 bases, 8 bases remained unmatched. CDR1 and CDR2 from the germline V gene are SNHLY and FYNNEI.

The V and J genes are TRBV5-1 and TRBJ1-1; D is possibly TRBD1 (5 bases). The germline V gene has CDR1 SGHRS and CDR2 YFSETQ. The V gene lost 4 bases and the J gene lost 1 base, with 11 bases spanning the gap. The CDR3 contains 14 residues. Here the CDR3 DNA reads TGCGCCAGCAGCAACGGACAACCGAACACTGAAGCTTTCTTT. It encodes CASSNGQPNTEAFF.

The CDR3 loop reads CASRGLRQEQYF. The CDR3 nucleotides are TGTGCCAGCAGGGGACTAAGACAGGAGCAGTACTTC. The rearrangement links TRBV6-5 to TRBJ2-7; 7 bases fit TRBD2. CDR1 and CDR2 from the germline V gene are MNHEY and SVGAGI. This CDR3 comprises 12 residues. J lost 7 bases, V lost 6 bases, and 6 bases had no gene match.

The chain combines TRBV7-9 with TRBJ2-7; TRBD1 is a possible D gene (6 bases). The germline V gene encodes CDR1 SEHNR and CDR2 FQNEAQ (reference sequence). The germline V and J ends were trimmed by 5 bases and 2 bases, with 13 bases remaining between them. The length of the CDR3 is 14 residues. The CDR3 protein is CASSPTGLPYEQYF. CDR3 in DNA: TGTGCCAGCAGCCCAACAGGGCTCCCCTACGAGCAGTACTTC.

The chain combines TRBV7-8 with TRBJ2-7; 8 bases agree with TRBD2. V shed 5 bases, J shed 3 bases, and the junction held 18 bases outside the gene matches. Germline V gene lookup returns CDR1 SGHVS and CDR2 FQNEAQ. There are 18 residues in the CDR3. CDR3 protein: CASSPPRRFGGVNYEQYF. The CDR3 bases are TGTGCCAGCAGCCCCCCTCGTCGTTTCGGGGGGGTAAACTACGAGCAGTACTTC.

In DNA, the CDR3 is TGTGCCAGCAGCTTAGAACGGGGAACCTACAATGAGCAGTTCTTC. It yields the protein CASSLERGTYNEQFF. J is TRBJ2-1 and V is TRBV11-1, with D tentatively TRBD2 (5 bases). V was clipped by 1 base and J by 2 bases, with 9 bases between them. The germline CDR1 and CDR2 sequences are SGHAT and FQDESV (reference sequence). The CDR3 spans 15 residues.